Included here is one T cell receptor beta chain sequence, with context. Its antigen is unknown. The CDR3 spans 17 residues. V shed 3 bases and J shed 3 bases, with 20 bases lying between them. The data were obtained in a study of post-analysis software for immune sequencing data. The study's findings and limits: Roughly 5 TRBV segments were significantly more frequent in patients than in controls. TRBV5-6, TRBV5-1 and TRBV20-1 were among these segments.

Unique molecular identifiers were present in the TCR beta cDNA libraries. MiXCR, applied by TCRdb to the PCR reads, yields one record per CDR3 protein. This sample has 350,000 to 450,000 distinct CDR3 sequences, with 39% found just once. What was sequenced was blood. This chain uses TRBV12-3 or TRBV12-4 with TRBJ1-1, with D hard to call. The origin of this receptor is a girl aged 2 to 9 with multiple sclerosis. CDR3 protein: CASSLFSWRDGHTEAFF. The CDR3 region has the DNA TGTGCCAGCAGTTTGTTTTCATGGCGGGATGGGCACACTGAAGCTTTCTTT.